Here is one T cell receptor beta chain with its context. Profiled with immunoSEQ multiplex PCR; TCRdb holds only in-frame clones, not every one. The sample holds roughly 260,000 clones, more than 85% seen once. CDR1 and CDR2 from the germline V gene are MNHEY and SVGEGT. The ends were cut back, 5 bases at V and 7 bases at J, with 6 bases in the middle. The CDR3 length is 12 residues. The data are from a study of blood T cell repertoires in COVID-19. This chain joins TRBV6-2 or TRBV6-3 and TRBJ1-6, with no clear D. This clonotype was obtained from a person aged 18 to 30 with COVID-19, enrolled during active disease. Sequences were obtained from peripheral blood. The CDR3 region is CASSPRNSPLHF. In DNA form, the CDR3 reads TGTGCCAGCAGTCCACGGAATTCACCCCTCCACTTT.